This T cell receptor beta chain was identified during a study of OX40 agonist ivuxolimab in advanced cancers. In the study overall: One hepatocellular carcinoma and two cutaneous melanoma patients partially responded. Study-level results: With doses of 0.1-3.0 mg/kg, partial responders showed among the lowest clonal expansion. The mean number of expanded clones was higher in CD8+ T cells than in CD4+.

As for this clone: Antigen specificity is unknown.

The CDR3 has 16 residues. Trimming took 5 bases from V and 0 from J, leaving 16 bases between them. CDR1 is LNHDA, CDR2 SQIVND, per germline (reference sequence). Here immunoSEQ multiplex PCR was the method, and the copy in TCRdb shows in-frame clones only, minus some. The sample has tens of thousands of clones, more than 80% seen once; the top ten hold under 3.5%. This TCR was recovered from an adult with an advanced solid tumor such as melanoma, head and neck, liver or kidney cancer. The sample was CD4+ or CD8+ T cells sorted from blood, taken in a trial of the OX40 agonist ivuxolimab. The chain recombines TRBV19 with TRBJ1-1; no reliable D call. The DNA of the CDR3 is TGTGCCAGTAGTCCCCTGCTGGCAGACGTGAACACTGAAGCTTTCTTT. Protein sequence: CASSPLLADVNTEAFF.